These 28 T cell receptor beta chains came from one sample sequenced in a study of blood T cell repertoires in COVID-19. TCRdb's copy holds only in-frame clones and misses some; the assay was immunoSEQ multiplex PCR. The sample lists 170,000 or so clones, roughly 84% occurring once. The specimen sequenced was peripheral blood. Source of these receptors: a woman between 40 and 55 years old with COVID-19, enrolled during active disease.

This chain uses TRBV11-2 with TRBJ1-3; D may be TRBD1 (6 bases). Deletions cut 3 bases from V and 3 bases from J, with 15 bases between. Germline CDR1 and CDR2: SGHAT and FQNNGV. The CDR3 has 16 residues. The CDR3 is CASSLGLTGNGNTIYF. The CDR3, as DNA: TGTGCCAGCAGCTTGGGCCTTACAGGGAATGGAAACACCATATATTTT. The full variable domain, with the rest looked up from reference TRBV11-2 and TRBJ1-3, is EAGVAQSPRYKIIEKRQSVAFWCNPISGHATLYWYQQILGQGPKLLIQFQNNGVVDDSQLPKDRFSAERLKGVDSTLKIQPAKLEDSAVYLCASSLGLTGNGNTIYFGEGSWLTVV.

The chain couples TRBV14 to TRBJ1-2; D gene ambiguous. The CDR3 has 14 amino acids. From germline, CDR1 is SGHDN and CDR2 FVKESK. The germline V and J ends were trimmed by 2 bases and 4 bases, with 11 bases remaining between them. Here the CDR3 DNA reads TGTGCCAGCAGCCAAAGATCCGCGTCCTATGGCTACACCTTC. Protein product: CASSQRSASYGYTF.

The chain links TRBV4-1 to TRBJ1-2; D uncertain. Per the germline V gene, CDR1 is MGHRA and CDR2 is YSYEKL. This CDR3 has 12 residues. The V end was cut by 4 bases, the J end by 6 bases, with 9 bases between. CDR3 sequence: CASSREGDGYTF. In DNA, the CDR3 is TGCGCCAGCAGCCGTGAAGGAGATGGCTACACCTTC.

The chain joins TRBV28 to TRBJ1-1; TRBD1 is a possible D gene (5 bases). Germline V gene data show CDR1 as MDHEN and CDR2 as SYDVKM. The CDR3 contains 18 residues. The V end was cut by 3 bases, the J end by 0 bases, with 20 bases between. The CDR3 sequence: CASSFSGAYFGMNTEAFF. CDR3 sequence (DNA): TGTGCCAGCAGTTTTTCTGGGGCCTACTTCGGCATGAACACTGAAGCTTTCTTT.

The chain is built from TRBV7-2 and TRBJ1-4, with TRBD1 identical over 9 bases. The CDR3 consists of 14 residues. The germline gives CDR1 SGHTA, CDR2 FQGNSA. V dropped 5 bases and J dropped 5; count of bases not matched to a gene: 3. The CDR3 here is CASSPDRGNEKLFF. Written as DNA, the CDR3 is TGTGCCAGCAGCCCCGACAGGGGGAATGAAAAACTGTTTTTT.

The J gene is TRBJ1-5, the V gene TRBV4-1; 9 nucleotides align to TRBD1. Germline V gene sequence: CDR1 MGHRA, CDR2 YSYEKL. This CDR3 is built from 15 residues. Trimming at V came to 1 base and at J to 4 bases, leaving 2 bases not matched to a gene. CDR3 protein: CASSQGDRVNQPQHF. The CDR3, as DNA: TGCGCCAGCAGCCAAGGGGACAGGGTAAATCAGCCCCAGCATTTT.

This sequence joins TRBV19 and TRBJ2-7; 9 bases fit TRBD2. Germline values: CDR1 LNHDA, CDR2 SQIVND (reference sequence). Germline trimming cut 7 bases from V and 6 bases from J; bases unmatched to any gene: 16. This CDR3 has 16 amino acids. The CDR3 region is CASNSGLASPYSEQYF. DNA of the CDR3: TGTGCCAGTAACTCCGGACTAGCGAGTCCTTACTCCGAGCAGTACTTC.

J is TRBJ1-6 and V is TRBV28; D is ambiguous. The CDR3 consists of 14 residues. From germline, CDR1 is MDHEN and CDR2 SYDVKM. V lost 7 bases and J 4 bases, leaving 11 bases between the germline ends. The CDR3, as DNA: TGTGCCAGCACCTTAGATCGATATAATTCACCCCTCCACTTT. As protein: CASTLDRYNSPLHF.

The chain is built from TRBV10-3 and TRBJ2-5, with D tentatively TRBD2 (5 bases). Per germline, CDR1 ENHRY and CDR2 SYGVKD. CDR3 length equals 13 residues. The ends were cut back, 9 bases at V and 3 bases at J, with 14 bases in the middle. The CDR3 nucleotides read TGTGCCATTCGCTCGGAGGCTAAAGAGACCCAGTACTTC. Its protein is CAIRSEAKETQYF.

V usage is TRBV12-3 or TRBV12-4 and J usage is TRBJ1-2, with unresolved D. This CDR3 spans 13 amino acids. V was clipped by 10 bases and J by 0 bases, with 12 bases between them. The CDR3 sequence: CAIEGPANYGYTF. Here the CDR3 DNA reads TGTGCCATTGAGGGCCCAGCTAACTATGGCTACACCTTC.

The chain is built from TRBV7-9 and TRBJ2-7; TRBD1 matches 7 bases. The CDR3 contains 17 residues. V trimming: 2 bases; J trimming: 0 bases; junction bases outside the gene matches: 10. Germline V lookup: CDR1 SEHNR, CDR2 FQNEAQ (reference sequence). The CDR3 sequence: CASSLRAQTGTSYEQYF. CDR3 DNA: TGTGCCAGCAGCTTAAGAGCCCAGACAGGGACCTCCTACGAGCAGTACTTC. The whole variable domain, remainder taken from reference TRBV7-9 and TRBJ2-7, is DTGVSQNPRHKITKRGQNVTFRCDPISEHNRLYWYRQTLGQGPEFLTYFQNEAQLEKSRLLSDRFSAERPKGSFSTLEIQRTEQGDSAMYLCASSLRAQTGTSYEQYFGPGTRLTVT.

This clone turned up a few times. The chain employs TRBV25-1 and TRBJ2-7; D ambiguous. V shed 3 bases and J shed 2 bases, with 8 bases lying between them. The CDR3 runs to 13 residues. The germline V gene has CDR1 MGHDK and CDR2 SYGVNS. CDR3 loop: CASSDPPTYEQYF. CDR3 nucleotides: TGTGCCAGCAGTGACCCCCCAACCTACGAGCAGTACTTC.

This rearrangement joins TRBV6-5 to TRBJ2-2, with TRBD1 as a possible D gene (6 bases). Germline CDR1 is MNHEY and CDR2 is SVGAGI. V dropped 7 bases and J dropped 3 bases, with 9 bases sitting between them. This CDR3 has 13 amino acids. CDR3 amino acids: CASTQGYTGELFF. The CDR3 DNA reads TGTGCCAGCACACAGGGATACACCGGGGAGCTGTTTTTT.

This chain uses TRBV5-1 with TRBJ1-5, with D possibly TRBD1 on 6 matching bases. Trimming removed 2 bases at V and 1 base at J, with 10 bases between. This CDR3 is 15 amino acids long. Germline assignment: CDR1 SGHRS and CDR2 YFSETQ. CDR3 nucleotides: TGCGCCAGCAGCTTCTCAGGGGTCAGCAATCAGCCCCAGCATTTT. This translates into CASSFSGVSNQPQHF.

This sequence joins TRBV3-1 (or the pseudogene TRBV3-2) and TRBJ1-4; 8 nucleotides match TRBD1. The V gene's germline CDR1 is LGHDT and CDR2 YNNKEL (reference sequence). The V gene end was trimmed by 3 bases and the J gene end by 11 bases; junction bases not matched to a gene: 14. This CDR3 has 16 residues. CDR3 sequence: CASSQPSNRGSGKLFF. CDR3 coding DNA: TGTGCCAGCAGCCAGCCGTCGAACAGGGGGTCTGGTAAACTGTTTTTT.

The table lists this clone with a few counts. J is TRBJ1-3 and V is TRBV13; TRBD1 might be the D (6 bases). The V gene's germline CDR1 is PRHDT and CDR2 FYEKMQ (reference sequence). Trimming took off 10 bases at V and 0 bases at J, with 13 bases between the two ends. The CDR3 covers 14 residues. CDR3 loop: CAIQTGSSGNTIYF. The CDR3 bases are TGTGCCATCCAGACAGGCAGCTCTGGAAACACCATATATTTT.

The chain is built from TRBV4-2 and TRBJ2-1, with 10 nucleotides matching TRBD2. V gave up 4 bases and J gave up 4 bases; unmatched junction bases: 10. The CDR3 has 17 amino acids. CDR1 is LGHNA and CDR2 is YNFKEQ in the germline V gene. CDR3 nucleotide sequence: TGTGCCAGCAGCCGATCCGAATCTAGCGGGGGATACAATGAGCAGTTCTTC. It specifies CASSRSESSGGYNEQFF.

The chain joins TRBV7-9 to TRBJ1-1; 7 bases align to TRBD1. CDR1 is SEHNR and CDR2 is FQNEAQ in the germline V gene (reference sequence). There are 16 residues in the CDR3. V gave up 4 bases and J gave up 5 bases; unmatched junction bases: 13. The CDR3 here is CASSSRATGVGTEAFF. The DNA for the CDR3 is TGTGCCAGCAGCTCAAGAGCAACAGGGGTGGGGACTGAAGCTTTCTTT. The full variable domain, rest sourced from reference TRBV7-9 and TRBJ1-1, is DTGVSQNPRHKITKRGQNVTFRCDPISEHNRLYWYRQTLGQGPEFLTYFQNEAQLEKSRLLSDRFSAERPKGSFSTLEIQRTEQGDSAMYLCASSSRATGVGTEAFFGQGTRLTVV.

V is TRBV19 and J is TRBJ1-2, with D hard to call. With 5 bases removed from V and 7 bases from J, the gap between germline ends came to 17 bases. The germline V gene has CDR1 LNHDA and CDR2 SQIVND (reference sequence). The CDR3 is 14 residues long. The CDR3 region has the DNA TGTGCCAGTAGTCCTCGGGGTCGAGAATCTGGCTACACCTTC. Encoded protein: CASSPRGRESGYTF.

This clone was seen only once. The CDR3 DNA is TGTGCCAGCAGTTATAGAGGGAATGGAAACACCATATATTTT. It translates to CASSYRGNGNTIYF. This sequence joins TRBV6-5 and TRBJ1-3, with D unresolved. The germline CDR1 and CDR2 sequences are MNHEY and SVGAGI. The CDR3 is 14 residues long. V was pared by 3 bases and J by 3 bases, with 9 bases between.

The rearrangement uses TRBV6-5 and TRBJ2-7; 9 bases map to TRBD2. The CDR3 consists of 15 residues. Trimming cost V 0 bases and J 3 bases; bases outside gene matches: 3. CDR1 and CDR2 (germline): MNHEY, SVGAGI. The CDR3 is CASSYSRGGIYEQYF. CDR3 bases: TGTGCCAGCAGTTACTCGCGGGGGGGTATCTACGAGCAGTACTTC.

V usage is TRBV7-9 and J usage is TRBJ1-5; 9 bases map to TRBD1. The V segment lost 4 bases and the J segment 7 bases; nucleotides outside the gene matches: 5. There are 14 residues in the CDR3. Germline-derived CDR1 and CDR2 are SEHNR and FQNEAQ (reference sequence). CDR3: CASSSPGQGQPQHF. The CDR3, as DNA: TGTGCCAGCAGCTCGCCGGGACAGGGCCAGCCCCAGCATTTT. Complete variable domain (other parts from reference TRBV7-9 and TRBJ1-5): DTGVSQNPRHKITKRGQNVTFRCDPISEHNRLYWYRQTLGQGPEFLTYFQNEAQLEKSRLLSDRFSAERPKGSFSTLEIQRTEQGDSAMYLCASSSPGQGQPQHFGDGTRLSIL.

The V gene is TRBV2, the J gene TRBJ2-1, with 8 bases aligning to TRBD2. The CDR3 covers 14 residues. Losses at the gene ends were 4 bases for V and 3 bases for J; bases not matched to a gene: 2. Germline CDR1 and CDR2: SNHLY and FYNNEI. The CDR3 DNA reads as TGTGCCAGCAGTGCCGGGGGGGTCTACAATGAGCAGTTCTTC. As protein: CASSAGGVYNEQFF.

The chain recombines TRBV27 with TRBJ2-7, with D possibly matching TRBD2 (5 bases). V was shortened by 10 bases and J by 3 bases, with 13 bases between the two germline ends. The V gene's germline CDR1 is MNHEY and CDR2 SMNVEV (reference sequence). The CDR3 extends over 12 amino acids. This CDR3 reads CATRDTHYEQYF. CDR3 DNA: TGTGCCACCCGGGATACCCACTACGAGCAGTACTTC.

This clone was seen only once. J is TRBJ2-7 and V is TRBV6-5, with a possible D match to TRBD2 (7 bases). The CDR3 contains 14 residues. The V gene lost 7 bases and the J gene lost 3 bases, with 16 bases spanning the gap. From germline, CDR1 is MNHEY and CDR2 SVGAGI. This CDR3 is CASTGGGAGYEQYF. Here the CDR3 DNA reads TGTGCCAGCACCGGAGGGGGGGCGGGCTACGAGCAGTACTTC.

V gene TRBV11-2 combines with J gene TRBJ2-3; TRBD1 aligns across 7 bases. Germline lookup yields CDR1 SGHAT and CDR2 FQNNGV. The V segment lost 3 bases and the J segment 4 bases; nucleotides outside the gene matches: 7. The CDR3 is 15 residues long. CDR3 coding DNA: TGTGCCAGCAGCTTTTCTACAGGGGTACCAGATACGCAGTATTTT. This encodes CASSFSTGVPDTQYF.

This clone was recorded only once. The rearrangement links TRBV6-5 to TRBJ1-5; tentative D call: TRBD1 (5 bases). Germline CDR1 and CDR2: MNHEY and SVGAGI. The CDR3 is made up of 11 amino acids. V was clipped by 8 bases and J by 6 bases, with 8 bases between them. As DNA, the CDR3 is TGTGCCAGCGGGGGGTCTCAGCCCCAGCATTTT. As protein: CASGGSQPQHF.

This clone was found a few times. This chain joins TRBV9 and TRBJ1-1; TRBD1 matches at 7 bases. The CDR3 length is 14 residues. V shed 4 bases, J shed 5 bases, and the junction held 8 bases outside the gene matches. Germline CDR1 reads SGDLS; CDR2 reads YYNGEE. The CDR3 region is CASSSNRGGTEAFF. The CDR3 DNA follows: TGTGCCAGCAGCTCGAACAGGGGCGGAACTGAAGCTTTCTTT. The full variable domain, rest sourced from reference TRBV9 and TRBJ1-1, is DSGVTQTPKHLITATGQRVTLRCSPRSGDLSVYWYQQSLDQGLQFLIQYYNGEERAKGNILERFSAQQFPDLHSELNLSSLELGDSALYFCASSSNRGGTEAFFGQGTRLTVV.